This T cell receptor (beta chain) was sequenced for a study of blood T cells in healthy people across ages. Study findings and constraints: There was a strong correlation between TCR beta diversity and naive T cell percentage. Unsorted PBMCs prevented conclusive naive versus antigen-experienced comparison.

Sample-barcoded 5' priming and a J-beta primer mix drove a second PCR of roughly 6 to 12 cycles. TCRdb ran MiXCR on the 5' RACE reads and lists one entry per CDR3 protein. The sample has 1.5 million to 2 million distinct CDR3 sequences, around 50% seen once; the top ten hold roughly 2%. PBMCs were isolated at a quantity of at least 6 million per sample. This clonotype was recorded many times. Its matching antigen is unknown. This clonotype was sampled from a woman aged 40-49 years in good health. Input material: blood.

CDR3 sequence reads: CASSLSGVYEQYF. DNA of the CDR3: TGTGCCAGCAGCTTGTCGGGGGTATACGAGCAGTACTTC. The V gene is TRBV7-2, the J gene TRBJ2-7, with a possible D match to TRBD2 (6 bases). V lost 3 bases and J 4 bases, leaving 10 bases between the germline ends. CDR3 size: 13 residues. Germline CDR1 and CDR2: SGHTA and FQGNSA.